What follows is one T cell receptor beta chain and its context. Trimming took 4 bases from V and 6 from J; bases not matched to a gene: 5. This CDR3 is built from 15 residues. Germline values: CDR1 SGHRS, CDR2 YFSETQ. Generated by immunoSEQ multiplex PCR, the TCRdb table keeps only in-frame clones and is missing some. The data contain about 1 million clones, under 80% of them singletons. This sample was included in a study of shared clonotypes between healthy human individuals. As for the study in general: CD8 memory received one plate per donor, CD8 naive two, CD4 memory three and CD4 naive three.

The sequenced sample was memory CD4+ T cells sorted from blood. Regarding subset: CD45RA-negative fraction. This clonotype was sampled from a man younger than 30 in good health. The chain employs TRBV5-1 and TRBJ1-6; 9 bases line up with TRBD1. The DNA of the CDR3 is TGCGCCAGCAGCGGATCGGACAGGGGTAATTCACCCCTCCACTTT. Protein product: CASSGSDRGNSPLHF. Using reference TRBV5-1 and TRBJ1-6 for the parts outside the CDR3, the full variable domain is KAGVTQTPRYLIKTRGQQVTLSCSPISGHRSVSWYQQTPGQGLQFLFEYFSETQRNKGNFPGRFSGRQFSNSRSEMNVSTLELGDSALYLCASSGSDRGNSPLHFGNGTRLTVT.